Here is one TCR beta chain with its context. No antigen is known for it. These data originate in a study of OX40 agonist ivuxolimab in advanced cancers. The wider study: Patients with hepatocellular carcinoma, melanoma, renal cell or head and neck cancer made up the dose-escalation patients.

Study outcomes and limitations: CD8+ T cells averaged more expanded clones than CD4+. Clonal expansion was seen in CD4+ and CD8+ blood T cells by week 6 at 0.1 to 3.0 mg/kg. Near-lowest levels of clonal expansion characterized partial responders at 0.1-3.0 mg/kg.

Germline V gives CDR1 SNHLY, CDR2 FYNNEI. The CDR3 is 14 residues long. Deletions cut 6 bases from V and 7 bases from J, with 19 bases between. Some clones are missing from TCRdb's copy, which holds only in-frame ones; the method was immunoSEQ multiplex PCR. The sample yields approximately 82,000 clones, around 89% seen once. The specimen was CD4+ or CD8+ T cells sorted from blood, collected in a trial of the OX40 agonist ivuxolimab. The chain joins TRBV2 to TRBJ2-7, with D unresolved. The clonotype originates from an adult with an advanced solid tumor such as melanoma, head and neck, liver or kidney cancer. CDR3 region: CASRPDPALGEQYF. For the CDR3, the DNA is TGTGCCAGCAGGCCGGACCCGGCCCTGGGAGAGCAGTACTTC.